This TCR beta chain was sequenced in a study of T cells in tuberculosis. In the study overall: In South Africa, adults with active tuberculosis were compared with IGRA-negative and latently infected IGRA-positive adolescents.

This CDR3 contains 19 residues. V shed 9 bases and J 9 bases; nucleotides not matched to a gene: 20. Germline values: CDR1 LNHDA, CDR2 SQIVND (reference sequence). The study's findings and limits: Smaller distances to GMM-specific TCRs suggested their expansion in active tuberculosis. Shorter CDR3-alpha in active tuberculosis partly drove smaller distances. GEM motif frequencies gave 70% accuracy; the GMM repertoire gave roughly 90%.

Produced via immunoSEQ multiplex PCR; TCRdb's table is partial and in-frame only. The table includes 40,000 to 50,000 clones, around 95% detected once. On this clone itself: Its specificity is not known.

The sequence derives from a donor under 30 with latent tuberculosis or without tuberculosis infection. The chain recombines TRBV19 with TRBJ2-1; TRBD2 aligns across 16 bases. Input material: PBMCs. For the CDR3, the DNA is TGTGCCAGCAGAAACCCCACGGGACTAGCGGGGGGGCGGGTTGTTGAGCAGTTCTTC. It yields the protein CASRNPTGLAGGRVVEQFF.